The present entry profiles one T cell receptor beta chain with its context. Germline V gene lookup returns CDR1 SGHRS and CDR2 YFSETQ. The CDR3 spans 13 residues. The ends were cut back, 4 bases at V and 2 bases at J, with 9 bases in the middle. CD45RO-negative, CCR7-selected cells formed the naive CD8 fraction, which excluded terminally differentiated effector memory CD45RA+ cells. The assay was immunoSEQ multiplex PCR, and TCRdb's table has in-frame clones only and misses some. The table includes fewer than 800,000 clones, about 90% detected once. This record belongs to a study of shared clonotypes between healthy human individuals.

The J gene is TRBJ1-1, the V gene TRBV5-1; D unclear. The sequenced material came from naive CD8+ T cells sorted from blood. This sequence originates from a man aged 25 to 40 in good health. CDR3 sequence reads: CASSEGANTEAFF. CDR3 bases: TGCGCCAGCAGCGAAGGAGCTAACACTGAAGCTTTCTTT.